This T cell receptor (beta chain) was captured by sequencing in a study of T cell clonotyping in hematopoietic cell transplantation. Study overall: Recipient samples before transplant were obtained post-cytoreduction. General study points: Few recipient clonotypes overlapped donors; over 97% were de novo at given depth.

The method was immunoSEQ multiplex PCR; TCRdb's version includes in-frame clones alone and lacks a portion of them. The sample gives under 25,000 clones, approximately 80% of which show up once; 15% to 20% is in the top ten. Comment on this clone: The antigen is unknown.

Time point reported: recipient sample about 28 days before transplant, after cytoreduction. This CDR3 comprises 14 residues. Trimming cost V 1 base and J 6 bases, with 9 bases left between them. Germline-derived CDR1 and CDR2 are SGHNT and YENEEA. This specimen was peripheral blood mononuclear cells, taken before stem cell transplant. This chain links TRBV11-3 with TRBJ2-2; D gene ambiguous. The sequence derives from a man between 60 and 70 years old with acute myeloid leukemia. Some clones in this sample may be carry-over from other donors' samples. The CDR3 nucleotides read TGTGCCAGCAGCTTAGGAACTACGTCCGGGGAGCTGTTTTTT. This codes for CASSLGTTSGELFF.